The 7 T cell receptor beta chains below were found in one sample sequenced in a study of blood T cell repertoires in COVID-19 (dated by TCRdb to the early 2020s). Receptors were amplified or captured by the immunoSEQ multiplex PCR assay. In its TCRdb copy, this immuneACCESS table keeps in-frame sequences only and misses some clones. Where compared with another copy, unresolved V genes explain less than half of these, and the others have no known cause. The table for this sample lists 60,000 to 85,000 clones; about 88% of them were counted only once. About 5% of the sample is in the top ten clones. Source material: peripheral blood. The receptor source for this set is a woman in her forties or fifties with active COVID-19.

A note on this clone: This sample includes further DNA sequences coding for the same CDR3. CDR3 nucleotides: TGTGCCAGCAGTCAGGGCCGGAACACTGAAGCTTTCTTT. This translates into CASSQGRNTEAFF. The V and J genes are TRBV2 and TRBJ1-1; D might be TRBD1 (5 bases). Trimming left V 5 bases short and J 1 base short, with 8 bases between. Germline-derived CDR1 and CDR2 are SNHLY and FYNNEI. The CDR3 sequence is 13 residues long.

This sequence joins TRBV7-2 and TRBJ2-2, with a weak D call TRBD2 (6 bases). Germline-derived CDR1 and CDR2 are SGHTA and FQGNSA. Trimming removed 5 bases at V and 6 bases at J, with 10 bases between. The CDR3 loop spans 13 amino acids. The CDR3 loop is CASSPPGAGELFF. As DNA, the CDR3 is TGTGCCAGCAGCCCGCCGGGGGCCGGGGAGCTGTTTTTT. Combining the CDR3 with reference TRBV7-2 and TRBJ2-2 gives the whole variable domain GAGVSQSPSNKVTEKGKDVELRCDPISGHTALYWYRQSLGQGLEFLIYFQGNSAPDKSGLPSDRFSAERTGGSVSTLTIQRTQQEDSAVYLCASSPPGAGELFFGEGSRLTVL.

V is TRBV18 and J is TRBJ2-5, with D tentatively TRBD2 (5 bases). V was trimmed by 5 bases and J by 5 bases, leaving 21 bases between them. CDR1 and CDR2 (germline): KGHSH, LQKENI. The CDR3 has 16 residues. This CDR3 is CASSYVSRTSSETQYF. DNA for the CDR3: TGTGCCAGCTCATACGTATCTCGAACTAGTTCGGAGACCCAGTACTTC.

V usage is TRBV3-1 (or the pseudogene TRBV3-2) and J usage is TRBJ2-5; TRBD2 aligns across 14 bases. The CDR3 has 17 amino acids. Germline trimming cut 0 bases from V and 4 bases from J; bases unmatched to any gene: 4. The V gene's germline CDR1 is LGHDT and CDR2 YNNKEL (reference sequence). The CDR3 nucleotides are TGTGCCAGCAGCCAAGATTGGGGACTAGCGGGAGCAGAGACCCAGTACTTC. It encodes CASSQDWGLAGAETQYF.

The chain has TRBV10-3 and TRBJ1-2; 10 bases are shared with TRBD1. The junction had 7 bases not matched to a gene; V was cut back by 4 bases and J by 5 bases. Germline V gives CDR1 ENHRY, CDR2 SYGVKD. The CDR3 is 15 residues long. The CDR3 sequence: CAISGGQGKNYGYTF. CDR3 sequence (DNA): TGTGCCATCAGTGGGGGACAGGGGAAGAATTATGGCTACACCTTC.

The rearrangement links TRBV11-2 to TRBJ1-1; no reliable D call. V shed 5 bases and J shed 7 bases, with 11 bases lying between them. This CDR3 is 12 amino acids long. CDR1 is SGHAT and CDR2 is FQNNGV in the germline V gene. CDR3: CASSQLEIEAFF. The CDR3 coding sequence is TGTGCCAGCAGCCAATTGGAGATTGAAGCTTTCTTT.

V usage is TRBV10-2 and J usage is TRBJ2-3; D not resolved. The CDR3 covers 13 residues. Looked up from germline, CDR1 is WSHSY and CDR2 is SAAADI. Between the trimmed V and J ends, which lost 6 bases and 3 bases, there was a span of 10 bases. CDR3 sequence (DNA): TGCGCCAGCAGACTCGCAGGTACAGATACGCAGTATTTT. Its protein is CASRLAGTDTQYF.